This T cell receptor (beta chain) was sequenced during a study of T cell changes during pregnancy in multiple sclerosis. The germline V gene has CDR1 LGHNT and CDR2 FRNRAP. Trimming took 6 bases from V and 6 from J; bases not matched to a gene: 6. The CDR3 length is 14 residues. Data came from immunoSEQ multiplex PCR; TCRdb stores just in-frame clones and leaves some out. Among 30,000 to 40,000 clones listed, around 91% were seen once. This clone appeared a few times. Source: CD8+ T cells from peripheral blood mononuclear cells, taken in the second trimester of pregnancy. The clonotype originates from a female donor with multiple sclerosis, enrolled in a pregnancy study. The rearrangement joins TRBV12-5 to TRBJ1-5, with 9 positions matching TRBD1. CDR3 region: CASGAGTGIQPQHF. The CDR3 coding sequence is TGTGCTAGTGGGGCCGGGACAGGGATTCAGCCCCAGCATTTT.